The TCR beta chain described here comes from a study of T cell clones after liver transplantation. Profiling relied on immunoSEQ multiplex PCR, and the TCRdb table lists in-frame clones only, not all of them. Among roughly 74,000 clones, about 80% were seen once, and the ten largest hold about 0.6%. Whole-study findings and limits: Conclusions were preliminary, with small, heterogeneous patient groups.

On this clone itself: As yet, its antigen is unknown.

The clonotype comes from a human donor who received a liver transplant. This material consisted of CD4+ T cells from blood, taken before liver transplant.

Here the CDR3 DNA reads TGTGCCAGCAGCTTAGGTATCAATGCGCGGGAGACAGATACGCAGTATTTT. This translates into CASSLGINARETDTQYF. The rearrangement uses TRBV7-9 and TRBJ2-3; 7 bases are a match to TRBD2. CDR1 and CDR2 (germline): SEHNR, FQNEAQ (reference sequence). V dropped 1 base and J dropped 3; count of bases not matched to a gene: 10. CDR3 length: 17 amino acids. Full variable domain (outside the CDR3, taken from reference TRBV7-9 and TRBJ2-3): DTGVSQNPRHKITKRGQNVTFRCDPISEHNRLYWYRQTLGQGPEFLTYFQNEAQLEKSRLLSDRFSAERPKGSFSTLEIQRTEQGDSAMYLCASSLGINARETDTQYFGPGTRLTVL.